These T cell receptor beta chains were read from a single sample in a study of spatial heterogeneity in lung cancer. TCRdb fed the 5' RACE reads into MiXCR, producing one record per CDR3 protein. The top ten hold 16% of the sample, which has around 110,000 distinct CDR3 sequences, more than 9% seen once. The material sequenced was PBMCs, taken at follow-up. The receptors were sampled from a male donor with early-stage non-small cell lung cancer. The CDR3 runs from the conserved cysteine through the conserved F or W. A D gene is named only where the DNA matches it firmly. Not all rows give a size; the values are once, few, many and, for expanded clones, a class.

d_call	j_call	v_call	clone_size	cdr3_nt	cdr3_aa
-	TRBJ2-7	TRBV24-1	many	TGTGCCACCAGTGACGGGGTTTCCTACGAGCAGTACTTC	CATSDGVSYEQYF
-	TRBJ1-4	TRBV21-1	few	TGTGCCAGCAGCTCCCGACCGAGGGAAAAACTGTTTTTT	CASSSRPREKLFF
-	TRBJ1-1	TRBV29-1	many	TGCAGCGTTGCTAGGGGCCGAAACACTGAAGCTTTCTTT	CSVARGRNTEAFF
-	TRBJ1-2	TRBV12-3/TRBV12-4	few	TGTGCCAGCAGCCCGGGGGTTAACTATGGCTACACCTTC	CASSPGVNYGYTF
TRBD1	TRBJ2-5	TRBV6-2/TRBV6-3	-	TGTGCCAGCAGTCCTGGGACAGCCCAAGAGACCCAGTACTTC	CASSPGTAQETQYF
-	TRBJ1-1	TRBV5-1	-	TGCGCCAGCGGACTCGACACCCCAGGGAACACTGAAGCTTTCTTT	CASGLDTPGNTEAFF
TRBD1	TRBJ2-4	TRBV7-8	once	TGTGCCAGCAGCGCGGTGGACAGGGGTCAAGCCAAAAACATTCAGTACTTC	CASSAVDRGQAKNIQYF
-	TRBJ2-7	TRBV7-2	few	TGTGCCAGCAGCTCAACCCCCGGGGGGCAGTACGAGCAGTACTTC	CASSSTPGGQYEQYF
-	TRBJ2-1	TRBV4-2	-	TGTGCCAGCAGTACGGGGAATCCCTACAATGAGCAGTTCTTC	CASSTGNPYNEQFF
-	TRBJ2-7	TRBV10-3	many	TGTGCCATCAGTCACACCCACGAGCAGTACTTC	CAISHTHEQYF
TRBD1	TRBJ1-1	TRBV7-2	-	TGTGCCAGCAGCAGCCGGGACAGGGGGCCCACTGAAGCTTTCTTT	CASSSRDRGPTEAFF
-	TRBJ1-6	TRBV4-3	many	TGCGCCAGCAGCCAAGACCCCACAGGGAGTACTTCACCCCTCCACTTT	CASSQDPTGSTSPLHF
-	TRBJ1-1	TRBV7-2	-	TGTGCCAGCAGTCCCAGGGGATCGGTCCAAACTGAAGCTTTCTTT	CASSPRGSVQTEAFF
-	TRBJ1-2	TRBV20-1	-	TGCAGTGCCCCAACCCAACAGGGTTATGGCTACACCTTC	CSAPTQQGYGYTF
-	TRBJ1-2	TRBV10-3	-	TGTGCCATCAGTTCAGACAGCACTTCTAACTATGGCTACACCTTC	CAISSDSTSNYGYTF
-	TRBJ2-1	TRBV29-1	many	TGCAGCGGGCACTTGCGGGGTCTCCCTCAGTTCTTC	CSGHLRGLPQFF
TRBD1	TRBJ2-1	TRBV6-6	-	TGTGCCAGCAGCCCAGGACAGGGGGCTTCGAATGAGCAGTTCTTC	CASSPGQGASNEQFF
TRBD2	TRBJ2-7	TRBV5-6	many	TGTGCCAGCAGCGCCGCCGGGACTAGCGAAACCTACGAGCAGTACTTC	CASSAAGTSETYEQYF